Each of the 27 T cell receptor beta chains below was sequenced from the same sample in a study of cytomegalovirus exposure and HLA in healthy donors. TCRdb keeps only in-frame clones here, not all; method: immunoSEQ multiplex PCR. The sample has over 250,000 clones, 80% to 90% seen once. The sequenced sample consisted of PBMCs. These receptors were collected from a woman between 18 and 29 years old in good health and CMV-seronegative.

The genes are TRBV7-2 and TRBJ2-3; D gene ambiguous. V lost 5 bases, J lost 2 bases, and 5 bases lay in between. The CDR3 is 12 residues long. Per the germline V gene, CDR1 is SGHTA and CDR2 is FQGNSA. CDR3 protein: CASSPFTDTQYF. The DNA of the CDR3 is TGTGCCAGCAGCCCCTTCACAGATACGCAGTATTTT.

This clone has a single count. The rearrangement uses TRBV28 and TRBJ2-7, with D tentatively TRBD2 (6 bases). This CDR3 has 12 amino acids. Germline V gene lookup returns CDR1 MDHEN and CDR2 SYDVKM. V lost 8 bases and J 4 bases, leaving 12 bases between the germline ends. The CDR3: CASGGTRYEQYF. CDR3 DNA sequence: TGTGCCAGCGGGGGGACGCGATACGAGCAGTACTTC.

The chain carries TRBV30 and TRBJ2-7, with 8 bases matching TRBD1. The germline V gene has CDR1 GTSNPN and CDR2 SVGIG (reference sequence). The trim removed 0 bases at V and 7 bases at J, leaving 14 bases unmatched. The CDR3 loop spans 16 amino acids. CDR3 protein: CAWSVSRTGTGGEQYF. CDR3 DNA sequence: TGTGCCTGGAGTGTAAGCAGGACAGGGACAGGCGGAGAGCAGTACTTC.

This clone was recorded only once. The chain couples TRBV19 to TRBJ1-4, with 7 bases identical to TRBD1. After removal of 8 bases from V and 5 bases from J, the junction contained 5 bases not matched to a gene. This CDR3 is built from 13 residues. CDR1 LNHDA and CDR2 SQIVND come from the germline V gene (reference sequence). In DNA, the CDR3 is TGTGCCAGTGAGGGACAGCGAAATGAAAAACTGTTTTTT. The encoded protein is CASEGQRNEKLFF.

The V and J genes are TRBV6-1 and TRBJ2-1; 11 nucleotides match TRBD2. From germline, CDR1 is MNHNS and CDR2 SASEGT. The CDR3 totals 14 residues. The V segment lost 2 bases and the J segment 12 bases; nucleotides outside the gene matches: 6. In DNA, the CDR3 is TGTGCCAGCAGTGAACGGGGACTAGCGGAAGGGCAGTTCTTC. Protein product: CASSERGLAEGQFF.

The chain carries TRBV5-1 and TRBJ2-7, with TRBD1 matching 9 bases. Germline CDR1 and CDR2: SGHRS and YFSETQ. CDR3 length equals 15 residues. V lost 0 bases to trimming and J lost 4 bases; unmatched junction nucleotides: 5. In DNA, the CDR3 is TGCGCCAGCAGCTTGGGTCCGACAGGGGGATACGAGCAGTACTTC. Translated: CASSLGPTGGYEQYF. Together with reference TRBV5-1 and TRBJ2-7, the CDR3 gives the full variable domain: KAGVTQTPRYLIKTRGQQVTLSCSPISGHRSVSWYQQTPGQGLQFLFEYFSETQRNKGNFPGRFSGRQFSNSRSEMNVSTLELGDSALYLCASSLGPTGGYEQYFGPGTRLTVT.

The chain recombines TRBV7-2 with TRBJ1-1; D is perhaps TRBD1 (5 bases). V was trimmed by 4 bases and J by 4 bases, leaving 7 bases between them. The CDR3 loop spans 12 amino acids. Germline CDR1 and CDR2: SGHTA and FQGNSA. The CDR3 bases are TGTGCCAGCAGCTCCGGGGGCACTGAAGCTTTCTTT. The encoded protein is CASSSGGTEAFF.

The chain carries TRBV7-8 and TRBJ1-3, with TRBD1 matching over 7 bases. Looked up from germline, CDR1 is SGHVS and CDR2 is FQNEAQ. J was trimmed by 0 bases and V by 2 bases; bases with no gene match: 4. CDR3 length: 16 residues. The CDR3: CASSLRDSLSGNTIYF. DNA for the CDR3: TGTGCCAGCAGCTTACGGGACAGCCTCTCTGGAAACACCATATATTTT.

V and J are TRBV7-2 and TRBJ2-3, with 8 bases identical to TRBD1. CDR3 length equals 13 residues. The germline CDR1 and CDR2 sequences are SGHTA and FQGNSA. The trim removed 5 bases at V and 4 bases at J, leaving 2 bases unmatched. The CDR3 sequence is CASSRTGPDTQYF. Here the CDR3 DNA reads TGTGCCAGCAGCCGGACAGGGCCAGATACGCAGTATTTT. Combining the CDR3 with reference TRBV7-2 and TRBJ2-3 gives the whole variable domain GAGVSQSPSNKVTEKGKDVELRCDPISGHTALYWYRQSLGQGLEFLIYFQGNSAPDKSGLPSDRFSAERTGGSVSTLTIQRTQQEDSAVYLCASSRTGPDTQYFGPGTRLTVL.

In regard to this clone: The same CDR3 also results from other DNA sequences found in this sample. This chain uses TRBV20-1 with TRBJ2-7, with D maybe TRBD2 (5 bases). Germline-derived CDR1 and CDR2 are DFQATT and SNEGSKA (reference sequence). V was shortened by 6 bases and J by 3 bases, with 9 bases between the two germline ends. The CDR3 is made up of 11 amino acids. CDR3 nucleotide sequence: TGCAGTGCCGCAAGCGGCTACGAGCAGTACTTC. Protein sequence: CSAASGYEQYF.

This clone is a singleton in its sample. The chain links TRBV21-1 to TRBJ2-7; the D call of TRBD1 is as the table states it, not checked on the DNA. TRBV21-1 is classified as a pseudogene. The CDR3 loop spans 14 amino acids. The CDR3 DNA reads as TGTGCCAGCAGCAAAGGACAGGGGAGGAACGAGCAGTACTTC. It codes for CASSKGQGRNEQYF.

V and J are TRBV7-9 and TRBJ2-1, with D possibly matching TRBD2 (6 bases). The germline V gene encodes CDR1 SEHNR and CDR2 FQNEAQ (reference sequence). Deletions cut 1 base from V and 4 bases from J, with 11 bases between. The CDR3 is 15 residues long. CDR3 in amino acids: CASSLGRRAYNEQFF. DNA of the CDR3: TGTGCCAGCAGCTTAGGTCGGAGGGCTTACAATGAGCAGTTCTTC.

This rearrangement joins TRBV7-6 to TRBJ1-1; a possible D gene is TRBD1 (6 bases). The ends were cut back, 1 base at V and 3 bases at J, with 12 bases in the middle. The V gene's germline CDR1 is SGHVS and CDR2 FNYEAQ. This CDR3 contains 15 residues. The CDR3 region is CASSLDVRGYTEAFF. The CDR3 DNA reads TGTGCCAGCAGCTTAGACGTCAGGGGATACACTGAAGCTTTCTTT.

In its sample, this clone was seen once. The V gene is TRBV28, the J gene TRBJ1-2, with TRBD1 as a possible D gene (6 bases). The V and J ends lost 6 bases and 3 bases respectively, with 20 bases between them. In germline, CDR1 is MDHEN, CDR2 SYDVKM. This CDR3 has 16 amino acids. The chain's CDR3 is CASRPLDRLLDYGYTF. CDR3 DNA: TGTGCCAGCAGACCGTTGGACAGACTTCTGGACTATGGCTACACCTTC.

This chain links TRBV7-8 with TRBJ2-7; 9 positions agree with TRBD1. Per germline, CDR1 SGHVS and CDR2 FQNEAQ. Trimming cost V 6 bases and J 1 base; bases outside gene matches: 4. The CDR3 sequence is 14 residues long. This chain's CDR3 is CASRPGQGSYEQYF. The CDR3 DNA reads as TGTGCCAGCAGACCAGGACAGGGGTCCTACGAGCAGTACTTC.

The rearrangement joins TRBV18 to TRBJ2-7, with 8 bases lining up with TRBD2. The trim removed 1 base at V and 5 bases at J, leaving 7 bases unmatched. This CDR3 comprises 15 residues. Germline CDR1 is KGHSH and CDR2 is LQKENI. This CDR3 is CASSPRGSGTNEQYF. Here the CDR3 DNA reads TGTGCCAGCTCACCACGAGGTAGCGGGACCAACGAGCAGTACTTC.

In nucleotides, the CDR3 is TGTGCCAGCAGCTTAACCTCCAGCGGGGTGGGCTATGAGCAGTTCTTC. This sequence encodes CASSLTSSGVGYEQFF. The J gene is TRBJ2-1, the V gene TRBV7-3; 7 bases agree with TRBD2. Germline V CDR1 and CDR2: SGHTA, FQGTGA. There are 16 residues in the CDR3. V was pared by 0 bases and J by 8 bases, with 10 bases of the junction left unmatched.

CDR3 protein: CASSPSGQNYGYTF. The CDR3 nucleotides are TGTGCCAGCAGTCCATCGGGACAGAACTATGGCTACACCTTC. This rearrangement joins TRBV2 to TRBJ1-2; 7 bases line up with TRBD1. Looked up from germline, CDR1 is SNHLY and CDR2 is FYNNEI. The CDR3 covers 14 residues. The V and J ends lost 5 bases and 2 bases, in that order; junction bases with no gene match: 5.

This clone was observed once. The chain carries TRBV19 and TRBJ2-1; 11 bases agree with TRBD1. Per germline, CDR1 LNHDA and CDR2 SQIVND (reference sequence). V was pared by 7 bases and J by 7 bases, with 6 bases of the junction left unmatched. This CDR3 has 14 amino acids. The chain's CDR3 is CASIGTGGANEQFF. The CDR3 DNA sequence: TGTGCCAGTATAGGGACAGGGGGGGCGAATGAGCAGTTCTTC.

The chain uses TRBV6-5 and TRBJ1-4; TRBD1 is a possible D gene (5 bases). The CDR3 contains 13 residues. The V end lost 0 bases, the J end lost 8 bases, and 7 bases lay between the germline ends. Per the germline V gene, CDR1 is MNHEY and CDR2 is SVGAGI. The CDR3 sequence is CASSYSNREKLFF. CDR3 sequence (DNA): TGTGCCAGCAGTTACTCGAACAGGGAAAAACTGTTTTTT.

V is TRBV18 and J is TRBJ2-7, with TRBD1 matching 8 bases. With V trimmed by 3 bases and J by 3 bases, 4 bases remained unmatched. The CDR3 has 14 residues. Per germline, CDR1 KGHSH and CDR2 LQKENI. The CDR3 here is CASSPGQADYEQYF. The CDR3, as DNA: TGTGCCAGCTCACCGGGACAGGCCGACTACGAGCAGTACTTC.

This clone was found once. The chain combines TRBV4-1 with TRBJ2-5; weak D call: TRBD1 (5 bases). From germline, CDR1 is MGHRA and CDR2 YSYEKL. CDR3 length: 15 amino acids. The V end lost 0 bases, the J end lost 1 base, and 9 bases lay between the germline ends. The CDR3 nucleotides are TGCGCCAGCAGCCAAGACTCGGACATCCAAGAGACCCAGTACTTC. Protein product: CASSQDSDIQETQYF.

This chain links TRBV7-3 with TRBJ2-2; 11 bases fit TRBD2. The CDR3 sequence is 16 residues long. V lost 5 bases and J lost 8; bases outside the gene matches: 10. Looked up from germline, CDR1 is SGHTA and CDR2 is FQGTGA. CDR3 sequence reads: CASSPTSGESSGELFF. CDR3 nucleotides: TGTGCCAGCAGCCCGACTAGCGGGGAGTCGAGTGGGGAGCTGTTTTTT.

Only one count was recorded for this clone. The chain uses TRBV9 and TRBJ2-3; 7 bases line up with TRBD1. The CDR3 runs 15 residues. CDR1 and CDR2 from the germline V gene are SGDLS and YYNGEE. V lost 0 bases and J lost 2; bases outside the gene matches: 3. The CDR3 DNA reads TGTGCCAGCAGCGTAGAGGGGGCGGACACAGATACGCAGTATTTT. Protein product: CASSVEGADTDTQYF.

This chain connects TRBV4-2 to TRBJ1-2, with TRBD1 matching 9 bases. From germline, CDR1 is LGHNA and CDR2 YNFKEQ. The CDR3 runs 15 residues. V was pared by 3 bases and J by 2 bases, with 4 bases of the junction left unmatched. The CDR3 is CASSHLGQGNYGYTF. The DNA of the CDR3 is TGTGCCAGCAGCCACCTCGGACAGGGGAACTATGGCTACACCTTC.

The chain employs TRBV19 and TRBJ2-5; 8 bases line up with TRBD2. Germline values: CDR1 LNHDA, CDR2 SQIVND (reference sequence). CDR3 size: 13 residues. The V and J ends lost 7 bases and 5 bases, in that order; junction bases with no gene match: 6. The CDR3 DNA sequence: TGTGCCAGTACCCCGGGACTAGGGGAGACCCAGTACTTC. Translation gives CASTPGLGETQYF.

In regard to this clone: Distinct nucleotide sequences in the sample also encode this CDR3. This chain links TRBV6-5 with TRBJ1-3; D possibly corresponds to TRBD1 (6 bases). The V end lost 0 bases, the J end lost 4 bases, and 7 bases lay between the germline ends. Germline V lookup: CDR1 MNHEY, CDR2 SVGAGI. The CDR3 runs to 14 residues. The CDR3 reads CASSYSTGGNTIYF. DNA for the CDR3: TGTGCCAGCAGTTACTCAACAGGGGGAAACACCATATATTTT.